The next 7 T cell receptor beta chains were all read from a single sample in a study of shared T cell receptors in the human thymus. TCRdb's copy holds only in-frame clones and misses some; the assay was immunoSEQ multiplex PCR. This sample carries roughly 550,000 clones, about 80% of them seen once, and the ten largest clones take around 0.013%. These same data were also listed under a study on human thymus T cells.

The sample consisted of thymocytes. These receptors originate from a boy less than two years old with a congenital heart defect.

The chain recombines TRBV27 with TRBJ1-4; D unresolved. The CDR3 contains 18 residues. Germline V lookup: CDR1 MNHEY, CDR2 SMNVEV (reference sequence). Trimming took off 10 bases at V and 0 bases at J, with 24 bases between the two ends. The CDR3 spells CATATGGQKVPTNEKLFF. Here the CDR3 DNA reads TGTGCCACGGCCACTGGTGGGCAGAAAGTTCCAACTAATGAAAAACTGTTTTTT.

J is TRBJ2-7 and V is TRBV15; D unresolved. The germline gives CDR1 LNHNV, CDR2 YYDKDF (reference sequence). V lost 4 bases and J 7 bases, leaving 17 bases between the germline ends. The CDR3 is 14 amino acids. CDR3 nucleotide sequence: TGTGCCACCAGCAACTTCCTCCCTTTTGATGAGCAGTACTTC. Protein product: CATSNFLPFDEQYF.

This chain joins TRBV19 and TRBJ2-3; TRBD2 might be the D (6 bases). The germline V gene encodes CDR1 LNHDA and CDR2 SQIVND (reference sequence). This CDR3 spans 15 amino acids. The V gene lost 3 bases and the J gene lost 2 bases, with 12 bases spanning the gap. In DNA, the CDR3 is TGTGCCAGTAGTATTGAACGGGACTCCACAGATACGCAGTATTTT. Protein: CASSIERDSTDTQYF.

This chain connects TRBV2 to TRBJ2-3; 9 bases are a match to TRBD2. Germline V CDR1 and CDR2: SNHLY, FYNNEI. J lost 0 bases, V lost 10 bases, and 11 bases had no gene match. The CDR3 is 16 residues long. CDR3 residues: CATRTSASLSTDTQYF. In nucleotides, the CDR3 is TGTGCCACCCGGACTAGCGCCTCTTTAAGCACAGATACGCAGTATTTT.

The gene calls are TRBV11-3 and TRBJ2-5; 8 positions match TRBD2. CDR1 is SGHNT, CDR2 YENEEA, per germline. CDR3 length equals 14 residues. Trimming cost V 4 bases and J 1 base; bases outside gene matches: 2. The CDR3 reads CASSSTSGQETQYF. The CDR3 DNA is TGTGCCAGCAGCTCCACTAGCGGCCAAGAGACCCAGTACTTC. The variable domain in full, with the rest retrieved from reference TRBV11-3 and TRBJ2-5, is EAGVVQSPRYKIIEKKQPVAFWCNPISGHNTLYWYLQNLGQGPELLIRYENEEAVDDSQLPKDRFSAERLKGVDSTLKIQPAELGDSAVYLCASSSTSGQETQYFGPGTRLLVL.

The chain joins TRBV5-4 to TRBJ2-4, with TRBD1 matching 7 bases. The V segment lost 3 bases and the J segment 15 bases; nucleotides outside the gene matches: 12. CDR1 SGHNT and CDR2 YYREEE come from the germline V gene (reference sequence). This CDR3 comprises 13 residues. This chain's CDR3 is CASSSSPGQHPYF. CDR3 DNA: TGTGCCAGCAGCTCAAGTCCGGGACAGCACCCGTACTTC.

The chain carries TRBV10-1 and TRBJ2-7; 9 bases line up with TRBD1. J was trimmed by 4 bases and V by 2 bases; bases with no gene match: 6. Germline V lookup: CDR1 WNHNN, CDR2 SYGVQD (reference sequence). The CDR3 is made up of 15 amino acids. The CDR3 DNA reads as TGCGCCAGCAGTGAGAGGGACAGGGTGGTATACGAGCAGTACTTC. Protein sequence: CASSERDRVVYEQYF.